The rows below give T cell receptor beta chains drawn from one sample of a study of blood T cell repertoires in COVID-19. Using immunoSEQ multiplex PCR, the repertoire was profiled, and TCRdb retains in-frame clones only, with some absent. The repertoire consists of 150,000 to 200,000 clones, with 76% occurring once and the leading ten covering around a sixth. Sequencing was carried out using PBMCs or T cells enriched from blood (not recorded which). The receptors stem from a woman between 50 and 59 years old with acute COVID-19. CDR3s include the opening cysteine and the closing phenylalanine or tryptophan. D genes are given only for firm matches. Where a row states a size, it is once, few, many or the class of an expanded clone; other rows omit it.

V gene	CDR3 length	D gene	J gene	clone size	CDR3 protein	CDR3 DNA
TRBV5-1	16	TRBD1	TRBJ1-4	few	CASSPGTGQTNEKLFF	TGCGCCAGCAGCCCGGGAACGGGACAGACTAATGAAAAACTGTTTTTT
TRBV9	13	.	TRBJ1-1	.	CASSPLVGTEAFF	TGTGCCAGCAGCCCCTTAGTTGGCACTGAAGCTTTCTTT
TRBV21-1	16	.	TRBJ2-2	.	CASLWTSGGNTGELFF	TGTGCCAGCCTCTGGACTAGCGGGGGCAACACCGGGGAGCTGTTTTTT
TRBV7-3	15	TRBD1	TRBJ1-3	.	CASSLTGTGGNTIYF	TGTGCCAGCAGCTTAACGGGGACAGGTGGAAACACCATATATTTT
TRBV19	11	.	TRBJ2-3	.	CASAEADTQYF	TGTGCTAGCGCCGAAGCTGATACGCAGTATTTT
TRBV7-9	16	TRBD1	TRBJ2-2	few	CASSSRDRGNTGELFF	TGTGCCAGCAGTAGTCGGGACAGGGGGAACACCGGGGAGCTGTTTTTT
TRBV28	14	.	TRBJ1-4	.	CASSRGGWSEKLFF	TGTGCCAGCAGTCGCGGGGGGTGGAGTGAAAAACTGTTTTTT
TRBV4-2	16	.	TRBJ2-6	many	CASSQEQSSGANVLTF	TGTGCCAGCAGCCAGGAACAGAGCTCTGGGGCCAACGTCCTGACTTTC
TRBV7-2	14	TRBD1	TRBJ1-1	.	CASRQDRANTEAFF	TGTGCCAGCAGACAAGACAGGGCGAACACTGAAGCTTTCTTT
TRBV29-1	11	.	TRBJ1-1	.	CSATGGTEAFF	TGCAGCGCTACCGGGGGCACTGAAGCTTTCTTT
TRBV4-2	13	.	TRBJ1-2	.	CASGASDRHGYTF	TGTGCCAGCGGGGCTTCGGATCGACATGGCTACACCTTC
TRBV19	17	TRBD2	TRBJ2-1	.	CASSFGTSGGAGNEQFF	TGTGCCAGTAGTTTCGGGACTAGCGGTGGGGCGGGGAATGAGCAGTTCTTC
TRBV19	16	.	TRBJ2-3	.	CASIGSTGYSTDTQYF	TGTGCCAGCATCGGGTCGACGGGTTATAGCACAGATACGCAGTATTTT
TRBV3-1/TRBV3-2	15	TRBD2	TRBJ2-5	.	CASSQVSGGREDQYF	TGTGCCAGCAGCCAAGTTTCGGGGGGGCGAGAGGACCAGTACTTC
TRBV7-2	16	.	TRBJ2-6	.	CASSPAQRAGANVLTF	TGTGCCAGCAGCCCCGCCCAGAGGGCCGGGGCCAACGTCCTGACTTTC
TRBV19	15	.	TRBJ1-2	.	CASSTPGRDRGGYTF	TGTGCCAGTAGTACCCCGGGCCGCGATAGGGGTGGCTACACCTTC
TRBV12-3/TRBV12-4	12	TRBD1	TRBJ2-5	.	CASRRGLETQYF	TGTGCCAGCAGAAGGGGGCTGGAGACCCAGTACTTC
TRBV7-7	15	.	TRBJ2-2	.	CASSLDRGSIGELFF	TGTGCTAGCAGCTTAGATCGGGGTTCGATCGGGGAGCTGTTTTTT
TRBV9	13	.	TRBJ1-2	.	CASSVEGYYGYTF	TGTGCCAGCAGCGTAGAGGGGTACTATGGCTACACCTTC
TRBV3-1/TRBV3-2	14	TRBD1	TRBJ1-6	many	CASNLDRGRSPLHF	TGTGCCAGCAACCTAGACAGGGGACGCTCACCCCTCCACTTT
TRBV24-1	14	.	TRBJ1-2	few	CATSDLAGIYGYTF	TGTGCCACCAGTGATTTGGCGGGGATCTATGGCTACACCTTC
TRBV2	15	TRBD1	TRBJ1-2	few	CASSAQTGAGGGYTF	TGTGCCAGCAGCGCCCAGACAGGGGCCGGGGGTGGCTACACCTTC
TRBV11-2	12	TRBD2	TRBJ2-1	once	CASSPSGGEQFF	TGTGCCAGCAGCCCTAGCGGGGGGGAGCAGTTCTTC
TRBV5-1	16	.	TRBJ2-1	once	CASRAGIGGSYNEQFF	TGCGCCAGCAGGGCTGGGATAGGGGGCTCCTACAATGAGCAGTTCTTC
TRBV2	13	.	TRBJ2-3	.	CASIRDTTDTQYF	TGTGCCAGCATTAGGGACACCACAGATACGCAGTATTTT
TRBV18	14	.	TRBJ1-1	.	CASSPLRGGTEAFF	TGTGCCAGCTCACCACTTAGGGGTGGGACTGAAGCTTTCTTT
TRBV9	14	.	TRBJ1-4	.	CASSVQGLGEKLFF	TGTGCCAGCAGCGTACAGGGTTTGGGTGAAAAACTGTTTTTT